One sample yielded the 15 T cell receptor beta chains listed below, sequenced in a study of Ad26.COV2.S vaccination and SARS-CoV-2 variants. Treatment described: around 19 received Ad26.COV2.S at low or high dose, single or two shots; about 5 received placebo; per-sample allocation not given. Collection of samples fell on day 63 after the first vaccine or placebo injection. The protocol was immunoSEQ multiplex PCR, while the TCRdb copy is restricted to in-frame clones and leaves out a portion. The table lists 400,000 to 500,000 clones, about 88% of them singletons. The starting material was peripheral blood, obtained in a trial of Ad26.COV2.S vaccine versus placebo. The source is a person between 18 and 65 years old who received the Ad26.COV2.S COVID-19 vaccine or a placebo.

V is TRBV4-3 and J is TRBJ2-5; D might be TRBD2 (5 bases). V was cut by 1 base and J by 5 bases, with 23 bases left in between. This CDR3 comprises 18 residues. The V gene's germline CDR1 is LGHNA and CDR2 YSLEER. The CDR3 nucleotides are TGCGCCAGCAGCCAAGCCCCGATCTGGGCCCTCGGCGGGGAGACCCAGTACTTC. This gives the protein CASSQAPIWALGGETQYF.

Here the CDR3 reads CASSPSGGDEQYF. The CDR3, as DNA: TGTGCCAGCTCACCCTCCGGTGGCGACGAGCAGTACTTC. The chain is built from TRBV18 and TRBJ2-7; D is uncertain. The germline V gene has CDR1 KGHSH and CDR2 LQKENI. V lost 3 bases to trimming and J lost 5 bases, with 11 bases between them. This CDR3 is built from 13 residues.

This clone showed up just a few times. The rearrangement joins TRBV27 to TRBJ2-2; tentative D call: TRBD1 (6 bases). The CDR3 length is 14 residues. Trimming stripped 7 bases from V and 3 bases from J, with 12 bases between. Germline V gives CDR1 MNHEY, CDR2 SMNVEV (reference sequence). The CDR3 DNA reads TGTGCCAGCACCCGGAACAGGGACACCGGGGAGCTGTTTTTT. The encoded protein is CASTRNRDTGELFF.

In this sample, this clone turned up once. This chain connects TRBV19 to TRBJ2-3; D perhaps matches TRBD2 (5 bases). The V gene's germline CDR1 is LNHDA and CDR2 SQIVND (reference sequence). This CDR3 has 14 residues. V lost 4 bases, J lost 4 bases, and 12 bases lay in between. The CDR3 is CASSKDYASDTQYF. In DNA, the CDR3 is TGTGCCAGTAGTAAAGACTACGCGTCAGATACGCAGTATTTT.

This sequence joins TRBV13 and TRBJ2-3; 7 bases fit TRBD2. Germline assignment: CDR1 PRHDT and CDR2 FYEKMQ (reference sequence). The CDR3 has 15 amino acids. The V and J ends lost 1 base and 1 base, in that order; junction bases with no gene match: 2. The CDR3 loop is CASSLVAGGTDTQYF. The CDR3 bases are TGTGCCAGCAGCTTAGTCGCGGGGGGCACAGATACGCAGTATTTT.

The chain employs TRBV19 and TRBJ1-5, with 7 bases matching TRBD1. V shed 6 bases, J shed 8 bases, and the junction held 7 bases outside the gene matches. The CDR3 sequence is 13 residues long. CDR1 is LNHDA and CDR2 is SQIVND in the germline V gene (reference sequence). The CDR3 DNA sequence: TGTGCCAGTAGCTCCGACAGGGAAGAGCCCCAGCATTTT. Translation: CASSSDREEPQHF.

The rearrangement uses TRBV4-1 and TRBJ1-2; D is perhaps TRBD1 (5 bases). V lost 2 bases and J lost 6, with 22 bases in between. This CDR3 region has 17 residues. Germline loops: CDR1 MGHRA, CDR2 YSYEKL. CDR3 protein: CASSQQPSRSWGDGYTF. The DNA of the CDR3 is TGCGCCAGCAGCCAACAACCCTCCAGGAGTTGGGGGGATGGCTACACCTTC.

Note on this clone: The same CDR3 arises from other DNA sequences in this sample as well. V usage is TRBV7-9 and J usage is TRBJ2-2; D is uncertain. This CDR3 has 13 residues. V was trimmed by 2 bases and J by 4 bases, leaving 5 bases between them. Looked up from germline, CDR1 is SEHNR and CDR2 is FQNEAQ (reference sequence). The CDR3 nucleotides are TGTGCCAGCAGCTTATCCGGCACCGGGGAGCTGTTTTTT. This translates into CASSLSGTGELFF.

This rearrangement joins TRBV15 to TRBJ2-1; TRBD1 aligns across 8 bases. This CDR3 region has 16 residues. V was clipped by 2 bases and J by 4 bases; unmatched bases: 7. CDR1 and CDR2 (germline): LNHNV, YYDKDF (reference sequence). CDR3 region: CATSRSSGGEYNEQFF. The CDR3 nucleotides are TGTGCCACCAGCAGATCCTCAGGGGGCGAATACAATGAGCAGTTCTTC.

The chain joins TRBV6-1 to TRBJ1-2; D may be TRBD1 (6 bases). Germline V gene lookup returns CDR1 MNHNS and CDR2 SASEGT. CDR3 length: 15 amino acids. V was pared by 3 bases and J by 7 bases, with 18 bases between. CDR3 sequence: CASSERYTGLAGYTF. The CDR3 DNA reads as TGTGCCAGCAGTGAGCGTTATACAGGGCTTGCTGGCTACACCTTC.

The V call is TRBV19, the J call TRBJ1-4; D might be TRBD1 (5 bases). CDR1 and CDR2 (germline): LNHDA, SQIVND (reference sequence). V was cut by 1 base and J by 4 bases, with 10 bases left in between. The CDR3 length is 15 residues. CDR3 amino acids: CASSIGGAVNEKLFF. In DNA form, the CDR3 reads TGTGCCAGTAGTATAGGAGGGGCCGTTAATGAAAAACTGTTTTTT.

Here the CDR3 reads CASSLAEAFF. The CDR3 DNA follows: TGTGCCAGCAGCTTGGCGGAGGCTTTCTTT. V gene TRBV7-9 combines with J gene TRBJ1-1; D is undetermined. Germline V gives CDR1 SEHNR, CDR2 FQNEAQ (reference sequence). Deletions cut 3 bases from V and 11 bases from J, with 7 bases between. The CDR3 contains 10 residues.

This clone was detected once. CDR3 sequence: CASSQLAGASSYEQYV. The CDR3 coding sequence is TGTGCCAGCAGCCAATTAGCAGGGGCCAGCTCCTACGAGCAGTACGTC. This sequence joins TRBV7-8 and TRBJ2-7, with D tentatively TRBD1 (6 bases). V shed 5 bases and J shed 0 bases, with 17 bases lying between them. CDR1 SGHVS and CDR2 FQNEAQ come from the germline V gene. CDR3 size: 16 residues.

This clone was recorded only once. The chain has TRBV13 and TRBJ2-3, with D possibly matching TRBD2 (5 bases). V was trimmed by 5 bases and J by 4 bases, leaving 16 bases between them. The germline gives CDR1 PRHDT, CDR2 FYEKMQ (reference sequence). This CDR3 contains 15 residues. CDR3 sequence: CASSPPWGEADTQYF. The DNA for the CDR3 is TGTGCCAGCAGCCCACCGTGGGGAGAAGCAGATACGCAGTATTTT.

This rearrangement joins TRBV4-2 to TRBJ1-1, with 7 bases lining up with TRBD1. Germline CDR1 is LGHNA and CDR2 is YNFKEQ. V gave up 5 bases and J gave up 3 bases; unmatched junction bases: 3. This CDR3 is built from 13 residues. CDR3 sequence: CASSYDRDTEAFF. CDR3 nucleotide sequence: TGTGCCAGCAGCTACGACAGGGACACTGAAGCTTTCTTT.